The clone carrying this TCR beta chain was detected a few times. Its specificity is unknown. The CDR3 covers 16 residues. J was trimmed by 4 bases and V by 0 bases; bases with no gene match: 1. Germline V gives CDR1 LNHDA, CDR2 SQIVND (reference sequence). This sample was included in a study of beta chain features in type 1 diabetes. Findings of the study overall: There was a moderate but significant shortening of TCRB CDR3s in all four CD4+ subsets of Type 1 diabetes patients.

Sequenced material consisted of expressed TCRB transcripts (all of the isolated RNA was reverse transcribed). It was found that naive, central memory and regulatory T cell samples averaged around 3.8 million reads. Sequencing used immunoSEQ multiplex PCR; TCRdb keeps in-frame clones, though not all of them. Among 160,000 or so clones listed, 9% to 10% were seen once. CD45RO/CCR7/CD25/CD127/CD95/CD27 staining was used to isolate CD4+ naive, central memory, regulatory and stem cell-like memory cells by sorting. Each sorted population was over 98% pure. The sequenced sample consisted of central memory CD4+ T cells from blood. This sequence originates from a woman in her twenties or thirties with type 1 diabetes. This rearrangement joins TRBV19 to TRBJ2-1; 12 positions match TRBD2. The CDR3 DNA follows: TGTGCCAGTAGTATAGACCTAGCGGGAGGGTACAATGAGCAGTTCTTC. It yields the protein CASSIDLAGGYNEQFF.